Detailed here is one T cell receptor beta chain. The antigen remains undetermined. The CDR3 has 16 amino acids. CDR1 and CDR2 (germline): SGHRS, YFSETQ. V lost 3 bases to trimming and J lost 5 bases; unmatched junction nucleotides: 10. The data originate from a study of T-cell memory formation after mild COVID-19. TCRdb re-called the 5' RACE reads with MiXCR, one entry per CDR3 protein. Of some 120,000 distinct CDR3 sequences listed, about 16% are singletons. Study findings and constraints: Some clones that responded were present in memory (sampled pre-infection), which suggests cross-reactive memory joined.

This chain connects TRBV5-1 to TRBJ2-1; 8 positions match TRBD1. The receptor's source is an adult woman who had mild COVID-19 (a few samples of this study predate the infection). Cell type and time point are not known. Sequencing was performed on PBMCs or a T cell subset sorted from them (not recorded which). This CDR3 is CASSWAVGQANNEQFF. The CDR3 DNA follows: TGCGCCAGCAGCTGGGCTGTGGGACAGGCAAACAATGAGCAGTTCTTC.